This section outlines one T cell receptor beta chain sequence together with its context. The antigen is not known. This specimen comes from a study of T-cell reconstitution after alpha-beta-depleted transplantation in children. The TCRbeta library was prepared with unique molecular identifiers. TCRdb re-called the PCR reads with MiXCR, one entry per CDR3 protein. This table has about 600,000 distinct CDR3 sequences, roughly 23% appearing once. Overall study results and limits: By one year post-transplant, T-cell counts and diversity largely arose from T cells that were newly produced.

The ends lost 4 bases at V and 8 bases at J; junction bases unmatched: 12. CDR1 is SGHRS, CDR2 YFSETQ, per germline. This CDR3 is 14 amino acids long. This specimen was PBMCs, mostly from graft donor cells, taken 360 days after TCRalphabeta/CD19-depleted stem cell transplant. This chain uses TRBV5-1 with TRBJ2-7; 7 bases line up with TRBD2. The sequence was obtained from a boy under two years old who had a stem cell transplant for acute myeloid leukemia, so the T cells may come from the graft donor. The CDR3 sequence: CASSPEGGRGQQYF. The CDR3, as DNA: TGCGCCAGCAGCCCCGAGGGAGGGCGAGGTCAGCAGTACTTC.